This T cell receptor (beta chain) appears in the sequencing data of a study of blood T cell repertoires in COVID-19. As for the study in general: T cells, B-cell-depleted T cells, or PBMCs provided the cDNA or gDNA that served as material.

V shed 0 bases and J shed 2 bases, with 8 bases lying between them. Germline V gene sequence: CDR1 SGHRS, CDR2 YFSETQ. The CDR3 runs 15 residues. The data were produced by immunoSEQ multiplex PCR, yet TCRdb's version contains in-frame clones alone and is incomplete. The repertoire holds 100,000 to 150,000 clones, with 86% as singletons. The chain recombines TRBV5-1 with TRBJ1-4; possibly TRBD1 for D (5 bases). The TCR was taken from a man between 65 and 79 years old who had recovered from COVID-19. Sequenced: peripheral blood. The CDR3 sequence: CASSLVGGTNEKLFF. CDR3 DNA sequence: TGCGCCAGCAGCTTGGTTGGGGGGACTAATGAAAAACTGTTTTTT.